Below, one T cell receptor (beta chain) is given with its context. The entry originates in a study of blood T cell repertoires in COVID-19. Study-wide context: Donors in the United States, Italy and Spain gave samples during acute or convalescent COVID-19.

V was clipped by 0 bases and J by 5 bases; unmatched bases: 5. Germline CDR1 reads MNHEY; CDR2 reads SVGAGI. The CDR3 is 15 residues long. Authors' data handling: Using reference gene primer amplification, nucleated cell counts were estimated. Measured with immunoSEQ multiplex PCR; TCRdb has only the in-frame clones, and not every one. V and J calls and clone size are as listed in that table; D and trimming were resolved from the DNA. The table has some 28,000 clones, approximately 90% seen once. The chain combines TRBV6-5 with TRBJ2-7; 9 bases are shared with TRBD1. The receptor comes from a human donor in a cohort sampled during active COVID-19. Sequencing was performed on peripheral blood. DNA of the CDR3: TGTGCCAGCAGTTACTCGAGACAGGGGGGGAACGAGCAGTACTTC. It codes for CASSYSRQGGNEQYF.